Following are 7 T cell receptor beta chains from one sample sequenced in a study of regulatory T cells in long-lasting Graves disease. Through Arm-PCR of CDR3 regions and iRepertoire HTBI primers, TCR beta libraries were built. MiXCR was run by TCRdb on the multiplex PCR reads, yielding one entry per CDR3 protein. The sample lists about 460,000 distinct CDR3 sequences, under 25% seen once, with around 13% in the top ten. The time point here: persistent/refractory GD, antithyroid drugs over 5 years with positive TRAb. PBMC-derived RNA was used for the TCR library. The sequencing here drew on peripheral blood mononuclear cells (PBMCs), taken when the disease was refractory, from a patient treated with antithyroid drugs. The receptors here all came from a female donor with Graves disease.

This clonotype was seen repeatedly, ten times or more. The V gene is TRBV15, the J gene TRBJ2-7, with D maybe TRBD1 (6 bases). Deletions cut 1 base from V and 7 bases from J, with 17 bases between. Germline V gene lookup returns CDR1 LNHNV and CDR2 YYDKDF (reference sequence). The CDR3 spans 15 residues. The CDR3 DNA follows: TGTGCCACCAGCAGAGCTGGGGGCGTATTGTATGAGCAGTACTTC. Translating it yields CATSRAGGVLYEQYF.

This clonotype turned up a few times. V gene TRBV7-6 combines with J gene TRBJ2-2, with D possibly being TRBD2 (6 bases). Germline CDR1 and CDR2: SGHVS and FNYEAQ. CDR3 size: 15 residues. Trimming took off 5 bases at V and 2 bases at J, with 12 bases between the two ends. The DNA of the CDR3 is TGTGCCAGCAGCCCCCGGGACTCTAACACCGGGGAGCTGTTTTTT. Protein sequence: CASSPRDSNTGELFF.

This clonotype appeared many times. The chain is built from TRBV6-1 and TRBJ1-1; the D is unclear. Germline V CDR1 and CDR2: MNHNS, SASEGT. V lost 1 base to trimming and J lost 4 bases, with 13 bases between them. The CDR3 runs to 15 residues. In DNA form, the CDR3 reads TGTGCCAGCAGTGAAGACGGAAAGTTTAGCACTGAAGCTTTCTTT. Translated: CASSEDGKFSTEAFF.

This clonotype was detected a few times. The rearrangement links TRBV29-1 to TRBJ2-7; TRBD2 matches at 14 bases. The V and J ends lost 3 bases and 5 bases, in that order; junction bases with no gene match: 6. The germline gives CDR1 SQVTM, CDR2 ANQGSEA. The CDR3 contains 15 residues. The chain's CDR3 is CSVETGTSGGNEQYF. The CDR3 DNA is TGCAGCGTTGAGACCGGGACTAGCGGGGGTAACGAGCAGTACTTC.

J is TRBJ1-5 and V is TRBV12-3 or TRBV12-4, with D unresolved. This CDR3 is 15 amino acids long. V was trimmed by 1 base and J by 7 bases, leaving 14 bases between them. CDR3 bases: TGTGCCAGCAGTTTAGAGGGATATTTGGGCCAGCCCCAGCATTTT. It translates to CASSLEGYLGQPQHF.

The chain employs TRBV20-1 and TRBJ2-7, with 10 bases fitting TRBD2. CDR1 and CDR2 (germline): DFQATT, SNEGSKA (reference sequence). This CDR3 region has 14 residues. With 3 bases clipped from V and 5 bases from J, the junction kept 7 bases outside the gene matches. This CDR3 reads CSASWGLANHEQYF. The CDR3 DNA reads TGCAGTGCTAGCTGGGGACTAGCGAACCACGAGCAGTACTTC.

This chain uses TRBV6-1 with TRBJ1-1, with 8 bases that match TRBD1. V was clipped by 7 bases and J by 0 bases; unmatched bases: 7. The germline V gene encodes CDR1 MNHNS and CDR2 SASEGT. The CDR3 is made up of 15 amino acids. CDR3 protein: CASMTGVAMNTEAFF. CDR3 sequence (DNA): TGTGCCAGCATGACAGGGGTGGCTATGAACACTGAAGCTTTCTTT.